Listed below are T cell receptor beta chains from one sample, sequenced in a study of blood T cell repertoires in COVID-19. Only in-frame clones appear in the TCRdb table, and some are missing; sequencing was by immunoSEQ multiplex PCR. The table has more than 100,000 clones, 89% seen once. The sequenced sample was peripheral blood. The receptors originated from a woman over 75 in a cohort sampled during active COVID-19. Both conserved end residues are part of each CDR3. Fields, in order: V gene, clone size, J gene, CDR3 protein. Some rows mark clone size as missing; the rest say once, few, many or name a class of expanded clone.

v_gene: TRBV6-4
abundance: .
j_gene: TRBJ1-1
CDR3aa: CASSADRNTEAFF

v_gene: TRBV12-3/TRBV12-4
abundance: once
j_gene: TRBJ1-1
CDR3aa: CASSFDRVAEAFF

v_gene: TRBV29-1
abundance: .
j_gene: TRBJ2-7
CDR3aa: CSVRTGGVASYEQYF

v_gene: TRBV5-8
abundance: few
j_gene: TRBJ2-2
CDR3aa: CASSLLAGVTGELFF

v_gene: TRBV2
abundance: few
j_gene: TRBJ2-5
CDR3aa: CASRAGTTQETQYF

v_gene: TRBV5-1
abundance: .
j_gene: TRBJ1-1
CDR3aa: CASSFSGDFFMNTEAFF

v_gene: TRBV20-1
abundance: .
j_gene: TRBJ2-2
CDR3aa: CSALGAAELFF

v_gene: TRBV29-1
abundance: few
j_gene: TRBJ1-3
CDR3aa: CSVEGFGGGNTIYF

v_gene: TRBV11-2
abundance: .
j_gene: TRBJ2-2
CDR3aa: CASSLGIGTVNTGELFF

v_gene: TRBV19
abundance: .
j_gene: TRBJ1-5
CDR3aa: CASSNRDRSLPQHF

v_gene: TRBV19
abundance: few
j_gene: TRBJ1-5
CDR3aa: CASSIAGQTQPQHF

v_gene: TRBV11-2
abundance: .
j_gene: TRBJ2-6
CDR3aa: CASSLEPGTGSGANVLTF

v_gene: TRBV12-5
abundance: .
j_gene: TRBJ1-2
CDR3aa: CARGEWGGYGYTF

v_gene: TRBV5-6
abundance: .
j_gene: TRBJ1-5
CDR3aa: CASSSRGGFQPQHF

v_gene: TRBV11-2
abundance: .
j_gene: TRBJ2-1
CDR3aa: CASSFNRGKGNEQFF

v_gene: TRBV15
abundance: .
j_gene: TRBJ1-1
CDR3aa: CATSQQGAAFF

v_gene: TRBV6-5
abundance: .
j_gene: TRBJ1-5
CDR3aa: CASSYGTGGTGPQHF

v_gene: TRBV5-1
abundance: .
j_gene: TRBJ2-7
CDR3aa: CASSLGSASYPGAYEQYF

v_gene: TRBV29-1
abundance: once
j_gene: TRBJ2-7
CDR3aa: CSVRGQGRYEQYF

v_gene: TRBV19
abundance: .
j_gene: TRBJ1-5
CDR3aa: CASRSVGVSNQPQHF

v_gene: TRBV28
abundance: .
j_gene: TRBJ2-1
CDR3aa: CASTPWAQGAGYNEQFF

v_gene: TRBV3-1/TRBV3-2
abundance: .
j_gene: TRBJ2-5
CDR3aa: CASSQVSETQYF

v_gene: TRBV5-1
abundance: .
j_gene: TRBJ2-7
CDR3aa: CASSWDRGEQYF

v_gene: TRBV30
abundance: .
j_gene: TRBJ1-5
CDR3aa: CAWSARLGNQPQHF

v_gene: TRBV5-6
abundance: .
j_gene: TRBJ1-2
CDR3aa: CASSLGDRGGYTF

v_gene: TRBV18
abundance: .
j_gene: TRBJ2-7
CDR3aa: CASSYSSGSYEQYF

v_gene: TRBV19
abundance: .
j_gene: TRBJ2-6
CDR3aa: CASSLDPSGANVLTF

v_gene: TRBV28
abundance: .
j_gene: TRBJ2-7
CDR3aa: CASYARDRAIYEQYF

v_gene: TRBV3-1/TRBV3-2
abundance: .
j_gene: TRBJ1-4
CDR3aa: CASGGGKLFF

v_gene: TRBV27
abundance: .
j_gene: TRBJ1-1
CDR3aa: CASTSRGQGQLAFF

v_gene: TRBV24-1
abundance: .
j_gene: TRBJ1-5
CDR3aa: CATSDRDRLPHF

v_gene: TRBV7-2
abundance: .
j_gene: TRBJ1-5
CDR3aa: CASSLGPVEPQHF

v_gene: TRBV27
abundance: .
j_gene: TRBJ1-6
CDR3aa: CASSLTRTFEGNSPLHF

v_gene: TRBV5-5
abundance: .
j_gene: TRBJ2-5
CDR3aa: CASSLGRDRGRGETQYF

v_gene: TRBV6-5
abundance: .
j_gene: TRBJ1-2
CDR3aa: CASRTTLRSNYGYTF

v_gene: TRBV3-1/TRBV3-2
abundance: few
j_gene: TRBJ1-5
CDR3aa: CASSQDRGQPQHF

v_gene: TRBV19
abundance: .
j_gene: TRBJ1-2
CDR3aa: CASSTGQANYGYTF

v_gene: TRBV20-1
abundance: .
j_gene: TRBJ1-2
CDR3aa: CSASPGYGYTF

v_gene: TRBV19
abundance: .
j_gene: TRBJ2-7
CDR3aa: CASSTQGVGRQYF

v_gene: TRBV6-6
abundance: .
j_gene: TRBJ2-3
CDR3aa: CASTRRSTPRQGSTNSDTQYF

v_gene: TRBV19
abundance: .
j_gene: TRBJ2-3
CDR3aa: CATSRGQADTQYF

v_gene: TRBV19
abundance: .
j_gene: TRBJ1-5
CDR3aa: CASSEGASNQPQHF

v_gene: TRBV29-1
abundance: .
j_gene: TRBJ1-1
CDR3aa: CSGGLVTEAFF

v_gene: TRBV2
abundance: few
j_gene: TRBJ2-3
CDR3aa: CASRLSGQGTDTQYF

v_gene: TRBV14
abundance: .
j_gene: TRBJ2-1
CDR3aa: CASSQLSSGRYNEQFF

v_gene: TRBV10-1
abundance: .
j_gene: TRBJ2-7
CDR3aa: CASSEKRVTYEQYF

v_gene: TRBV11-2
abundance: .
j_gene: TRBJ2-7
CDR3aa: CASSLTSGTGAIYEQYF

v_gene: TRBV5-1
abundance: .
j_gene: TRBJ2-1
CDR3aa: CASSLAGMNEQFF

v_gene: TRBV5-1
abundance: .
j_gene: TRBJ2-5
CDR3aa: CASSSELGETQYF

v_gene: TRBV5-1
abundance: .
j_gene: TRBJ2-7
CDR3aa: CASSLQAPEGGVPYEQYF

v_gene: TRBV6-5
abundance: .
j_gene: TRBJ1-2
CDR3aa: CASSPDRADYGYTF

v_gene: TRBV3-1/TRBV3-2
abundance: .
j_gene: TRBJ2-7
CDR3aa: CASSSAGTGLYEQYF

v_gene: TRBV3-1/TRBV3-2
abundance: .
j_gene: TRBJ2-1
CDR3aa: CASSQVLTNEQFF

v_gene: TRBV24-1
abundance: .
j_gene: TRBJ2-2
CDR3aa: CATAGQASTGELFF

v_gene: TRBV6-1
abundance: .
j_gene: TRBJ2-7
CDR3aa: CASSEAGRYLYEQYF

v_gene: TRBV11-1
abundance: .
j_gene: TRBJ1-2
CDR3aa: CASSLPTNYGYTF

v_gene: TRBV11-2
abundance: once
j_gene: TRBJ2-2
CDR3aa: CASSLAGYTGELFF

v_gene: TRBV28
abundance: .
j_gene: TRBJ2-6
CDR3aa: CASRRRGTASFSGANVLTF